These T cell receptor beta chains were read from a single sample in a study of cytomegalovirus exposure and HLA in healthy donors. Measured with immunoSEQ multiplex PCR; TCRdb has only the in-frame clones, and not every one. Here the sample spans around 140,000 clones, approximately 60% being singletons. The specimen sequenced was PBMCs. The origin of the receptors is a woman aged 35 to 49 in good health and CMV-seronegative. CDR3s include the opening cysteine and the closing phenylalanine or tryptophan. A D gene is named only where the DNA matches it firmly. The listing skips clone size in some rows; elsewhere it reads once, few, many or a size class.

J | D | V | size | DNA | CDR3
TRBJ1-6 | TRBD1 | TRBV7-3 | NA | TGTGCCAGCAGCTTGACGGGACAGTATAATTCACCCCTCCACTTT | CASSLTGQYNSPLHF
TRBJ2-3 | TRBD2 | TRBV4-2 | NA | TGTGCCAGCAGCCTTTATACCCCTACTACTAGCGGGGTAGGAGATACGCAGTATTTT | CASSLYTPTTSGVGDTQYF
TRBJ2-7 | NA | TRBV4-1 | NA | TGCGCCAGCAGCCAAGATCTGCCGGGGTCGGTTTACGAGCAGTACTTC | CASSQDLPGSVYEQYF
TRBJ1-1 | TRBD1 | TRBV7-3 | once | TGTGCCAGCAGCTTACAGGGGGCGAACACTGAAGCTTTCTTT | CASSLQGANTEAFF
TRBJ1-2 | NA | TRBV7-2 | few | TGTGCCAGCAGCTTCCAGTACTATGGCTACACCTTC | CASSFQYYGYTF
TRBJ2-1 | NA | TRBV7-9 | once | TGTGCCAGCAGCCCGCGGGACGCGTCCTACAATGAGCAGTTCTTC | CASSPRDASYNEQFF
TRBJ2-7 | NA | TRBV28 | few | TGTGCCAGCTCCCACTCCTACGAGCAGTACTTC | CASSHSYEQYF
TRBJ2-7 | NA | TRBV4-2 | NA | TGTGCCAGCAGCCAAGACCAGGATGCCGCCACTTCCTACGAGCAGTACTTC | CASSQDQDAATSYEQYF
TRBJ1-1 | TRBD1 | TRBV7-9 | NA | TGTGCCACCACAGGGGGCTATGATAGGAACACTGAAGCTTTCTTT | CATTGGYDRNTEAFF
TRBJ2-5 | TRBD2 | TRBV5-1 | NA | TGCGCCAGCAGCTTGGGTCAACTAGCGGGGGGCCAAGAGACCCAGTACTTC | CASSLGQLAGGQETQYF
TRBJ2-5 | NA | TRBV18 | NA | TGTGCCAGCTCACCGCGAAGCCAAGAGACCCAGTACTTC | CASSPRSQETQYF
TRBJ2-7 | NA | TRBV7-2 | few | TGTGCCAGCAGGGGAGGAGGACGCTACGAGCAGTACTTC | CASRGGGRYEQYF
TRBJ1-2 | TRBD1 | TRBV16 | few | TGTGCCAGCAGCCAATCCGGGACAGGGAGCTATGGCTACACCTTC | CASSQSGTGSYGYTF
TRBJ2-5 | NA | TRBV19 | NA | TGTGCCAGTAGTATAGCTGGTTCAGGGAAGACCCAGTACTTC | CASSIAGSGKTQYF
TRBJ2-1 | TRBD2 | TRBV5-4 | NA | TGTGCCAGCAGCACCACTAGCGGGGGGACGAGGAATGAGCAGTTCTTC | CASSTTSGGTRNEQFF
TRBJ1-1 | NA | TRBV7-2 | few | TGTGCCAGCAGCCCCCGCGCGGGATTCGGGACTGAAGCTTTCTTT | CASSPRAGFGTEAFF
TRBJ2-7 | TRBD1 | TRBV10-3 | NA | TGTGCCATCAGCCCCGGACAGGGCCCCTACGAGCAGTACTTC | CAISPGQGPYEQYF
TRBJ2-1 | TRBD1 | TRBV10-2 | NA | TGCGCCAGCAGTACAGGGGCTGTGGATGAGCAGTTCTTC | CASSTGAVDEQFF
TRBJ2-5 | NA | TRBV7-3 | once | TGTGCCAGCAGCTTAATATTGGGGGGACAAGAGACCCAGTACTTC | CASSLILGGQETQYF
TRBJ2-7 | TRBD1 | TRBV28 | few | TGTGCCAGCAGCCGGACAGGGGTCGGCTACGAGCAGTACTTC | CASSRTGVGYEQYF
TRBJ1-2 | NA | TRBV5-6 | NA | TGTGCCAGCAGCTCCTACCCCCGTATCCTAGCTAACTATGGCTACACCTTC | CASSSYPRILANYGYTF
TRBJ2-3 | NA | TRBV5-6 | NA | TGTGCCAGCAGCTTGGGGAGTAGCGGTCCGAGGGGAGATACGCAGTATTTT | CASSLGSSGPRGDTQYF
TRBJ1-5 | TRBD1 | TRBV7-9 | NA | TGTGCCAGCAGCTTAGAGGGGCTGGACAGGGAAAGCAATCAGCCCCAGCATTTT | CASSLEGLDRESNQPQHF
TRBJ1-5 | NA | TRBV2 | once | TGTGCCAGCAATGGGGGCAGAGATAATCAGCCCCAGCATTTT | CASNGGRDNQPQHF
TRBJ2-1 | NA | TRBV18 | NA | TGTGCCAGCTCACACAATTCAGGGGCCGATGAGCAGTTCTTC | CASSHNSGADEQFF
TRBJ1-5 | NA | TRBV28 | NA | TGTGCCAGCAGTTACAGGGTACAGCCCCAGCATTTT | CASSYRVQPQHF
TRBJ1-4 | TRBD1 | TRBV30 | NA | TGTGCCTGGAGTGTTTCTTTTAAAGTCAGGGGGAATGAAAAACTGTTTTTT | CAWSVSFKVRGNEKLFF
TRBJ1-4 | NA | TRBV19 | few | TGTGCCAGTAGTATGGGCAGGGGAAGGGAAAAACTGTTTTTT | CASSMGRGREKLFF
TRBJ1-2 | NA | TRBV1 | NA | TGCACCAGCAGCCAATGTTCCCAGGCCCGCTATGGCTACACCTTC | CTSSQCSQARYGYTF
TRBJ1-1 | NA | TRBV7-2 | NA | TGTGCCAGCATCTCGGTCGGGGGGAACACTGAAGCTTTCTTT | CASISVGGNTEAFF